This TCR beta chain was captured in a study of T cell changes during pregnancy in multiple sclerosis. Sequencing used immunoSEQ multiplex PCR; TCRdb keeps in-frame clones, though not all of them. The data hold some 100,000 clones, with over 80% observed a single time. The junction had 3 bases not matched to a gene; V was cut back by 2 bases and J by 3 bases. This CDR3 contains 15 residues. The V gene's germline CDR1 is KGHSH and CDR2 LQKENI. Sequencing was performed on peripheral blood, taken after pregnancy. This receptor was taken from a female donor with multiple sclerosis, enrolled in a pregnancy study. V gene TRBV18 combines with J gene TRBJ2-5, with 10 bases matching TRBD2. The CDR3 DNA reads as TGTGCCAGCTCACCAGGAACTAGCGGGGAAGAGACCCAGTACTTC. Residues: CASSPGTSGEETQYF.